The clone carrying this T cell receptor beta chain turned up a few times. No antigen is known for it. The V end lost 4 bases, the J end lost 4 bases, and 8 bases lay between the germline ends. There are 13 residues in the CDR3. The germline gives CDR1 ENHRY, CDR2 SYGVKD. Regarding the study as a whole: Tumor Tregs overlapped most with tumor, then blood, naive CD4+ cells. The TCR gene usage of tumor memory CD4+ T cells clustered together with blood and lymph node memory CD4+ cells and with lymph node naive CD4+ cells. Larger-cohort validation covered only one TCR beta V-J rearrangement.

Semi-nested PCR with Nested Universal Primer A followed constant-region reverse priming of full-length variable regions. TCRdb re-derived calls from the 5' RACE reads in MiXCR, one entry per CDR3 protein. The top ten clones hold 5.6% of a sample with under 9,500 distinct CDR3 sequences, less than 40% of them seen once. Treg sorting used a CD4+CD25+CD127-/low gate. The rearrangement links TRBV10-3 to TRBJ1-5; D gene uncertain. This TCR came from a female donor with breast cancer. Sequencing was carried out using Tregs sorted from blood. DNA of the CDR3: TGTGCCATCAGTGGAGGTCTTAATCAGCCCCAGCATTTT. Protein sequence: CAISGGLNQPQHF.